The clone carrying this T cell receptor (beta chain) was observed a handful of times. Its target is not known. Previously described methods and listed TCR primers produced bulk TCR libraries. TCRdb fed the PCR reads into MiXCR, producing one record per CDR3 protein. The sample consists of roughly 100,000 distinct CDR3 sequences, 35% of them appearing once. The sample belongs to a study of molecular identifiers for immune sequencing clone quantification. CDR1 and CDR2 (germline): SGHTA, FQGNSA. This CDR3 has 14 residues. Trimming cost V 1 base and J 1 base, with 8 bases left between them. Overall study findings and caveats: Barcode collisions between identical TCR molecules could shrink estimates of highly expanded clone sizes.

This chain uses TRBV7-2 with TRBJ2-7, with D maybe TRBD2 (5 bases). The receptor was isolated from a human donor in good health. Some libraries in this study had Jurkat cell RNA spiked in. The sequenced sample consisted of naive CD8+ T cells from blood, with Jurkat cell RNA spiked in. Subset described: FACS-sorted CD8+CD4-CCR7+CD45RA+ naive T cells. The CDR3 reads CASSLGSGSYEQYF. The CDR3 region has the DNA TGTGCCAGCAGCTTAGGGAGCGGTTCCTACGAGCAGTACTTC.